Sequencing of this T cell receptor (beta chain) was carried out in a study of T cells in Graves' hyperthyroidism and ophthalmopathy. CDR1 is MNHEY and CDR2 is SVGEGT in the germline V gene. The CDR3 sequence is 15 residues long. Trimming removed 2 bases at V and 2 bases at J, with 13 bases between. Whole-study findings and limits: Blood samples included most of the expanded thyroid clonotypes exceeding 0.001. Ophthalmopathy got predicted by the model a median approximately six months before its onset.

Patients with ophthalmopathy all had a Clinical Activity Score of at least 3, a NOSPECS grade of at least 4 and duration under 3 months. This clonotype has at least ten counts. Its antigen remains unidentified. It was RNA transcripts that yielded the amplified TCR beta CDR3 regions. The HTBI primer set was used in a first-round RT-PCR of the TCR CDR3. TCRdb called the multiplex PCR reads again in MiXCR, with one record for every CDR3 protein. The sample records 390,000 or so distinct CDR3 sequences, roughly 14% being singletons. The chain employs TRBV6-2 or TRBV6-3 and TRBJ2-7; no clear D. The receptor was derived from a man younger than 30 with Graves' ophthalmopathy. Material: blood. The CDR3: CASSYTDLPPYEQYF. The CDR3 DNA follows: TGTGCCAGCAGTTACACGGACCTACCACCCTACGAGCAGTACTTC.